This T cell receptor (beta chain) is drawn from a study of a mutant IDH1 vaccine in newly diagnosed glioma (dated by TCRdb to the early 2020s). At the level of the whole study: In the chemotherapy-containing groups, vaccination started alongside temozolomide cycles, whereas in patients who had radiotherapy alone it started 4-6 weeks after radiotherapy. Of the 25 to 40 patients who were treated, about 62% were male and 37.5% were female, and the mean age was around 40 years. Before enrollment, most patients had been given radiochemotherapy with temozolomide as standard therapy, while the rest had received either radiotherapy alone or temozolomide alone. Peripheral blood was collected at six visits: V03 (baseline), V05, V07, V10, V12 and V13. Visit V12 was the week-35 safety follow-up and visit V13 was the week-47 end of study. Longitudinal TCRB deep sequencing was performed for roughly 25 treated patients wherever samples were available for exploratory analyses.

The paper's findings and limits, for the study overall: PBMC samples for TCRB deep sequencing were selected based on availability. No apparent relationship was observed between pseudoprogression and alterations in the top peripheral T cell clonotypes detected by TCRB sequencing. Immune responses induced by the vaccine were seen in around 93% of patients across multiple MHC alleles. It was noted by the authors that analyses of patient blood samples could not be reproduced owing to sample limitations.

The time point label for this specimen denotes: week 47, end of study. Each vaccine dose, consisting of 300 ug of a 20-mer mutant IDH1 peptide in Montanide, was administered subcutaneously with topical imiquimod. Patients were given eight vaccinations, in weeks 1, 3, 5, 7, 11, 15, 19 and 23, which matched visits V03 through V10. All donors had newly diagnosed IDH1-mutant astrocytomas of WHO grade 3 or 4 that showed loss of nuclear ATRX. The samples were drawn from NOA16, a multicentre, single-arm, open-label phase I trial in Germany that tested a mutant IDH1 peptide vaccine in humans for the first time. Genomic DNA for TCRB sequencing was isolated from EDTA blood with the DNeasy Blood and Tissue Kit. With regard to this clone: Its target antigen remains unknown. No much larger clonotype is one base removed from it; base qualities were not supplied.

V loses 5 bases at its end and J loses 6 bases; junction bases beyond the gene matches: 9. From the germline V gene (reference sequence), CDR1 is SSHAT and CDR2 is FNYEAQ. Its CDR3 holds 15 amino acids, cysteine through phenylalanine. Here the CDR3 DNA is all that survives: 45 bases in frame from base 1. The library was obtained by the immunoSEQ multiplex PCR assay. Following the manufacturer's protocol, the hsTCRB Kit was used to amplify rearranged TCR beta chain sequences. TCRB libraries were sequenced on an Illumina MiSeq. Regarding the original processing steps: Demultiplexing, trimming and gene mapping were performed with the kit vendor's proprietary platform. TCRdb retrieved this table from immuneACCESS and kept in-frame rearrangements only. Not all clones are present; in checked studies, unresolved V genes account for under half, and no reason is known for the remainder. D and trimming come from the DNA, and the V and J calls and clone size come from that table. The sample yields 35,000 to 45,000 clones; 60% to 85% were counted once. The top ten clonotypes cover more than 7% of the sample.

The source was PBMCs, collected from a glioma patient whose treatment included an IDH1 peptide vaccine. The chain is assembled from TRBV7-7 and TRBJ2-3; TRBD2 matches 9 bases in the middle. The source of this sequence is a middle-aged man with glioma. The sequenced DNA: TGTGCCAGCAGCCCAAAATTAGCGGGAGTCGATACGCAGTATTTT. It is translated as CASSPKLAGVDTQYF.